This entry lists 17 T cell receptor beta chains sequenced from one sample in a study of T cell responses to AZD1222 COVID-19 vaccine (dated by TCRdb to the early 2020s). The intended sense of this specimen's time point label: baseline before first vaccination. Library creation used the immunoSEQ multiplex PCR assay. Entries here come from immuneACCESS through TCRdb and include only in-frame sequences with V and J called. Some clones fail to appear in such tables; in the studies checked, an unresolved V gene covers under half of the shortfall, and the cause of the remainder is unknown. Within this sample are roughly 150,000 clones, with under 95% of them counted one time only. Together, the top ten hold roughly 5% of the sample. The sequenced sample was peripheral blood, obtained on day 0 of AZD1222 vaccination. All receptors derive from an adult in good health.

This rearrangement joins TRBV4-2 to TRBJ2-2, with D possibly matching TRBD1 (6 bases). V was cut by 6 bases and J by 5 bases, with 10 bases left in between. Germline V gene data show CDR1 as LGHNA and CDR2 as YNFKEQ. The CDR3 loop spans 13 amino acids. For the CDR3, the DNA is TGTGCCAGCAGGGCGCAGGGGACCGGGGAGCTGTTTTTT. Translating it yields CASRAQGTGELFF.

The V gene is TRBV13, the J gene TRBJ2-5; 13 positions match TRBD2. The junction had 7 bases not matched to a gene; V was cut back by 4 bases and J by 2 bases. The CDR3 covers 17 residues. CDR1 is PRHDT and CDR2 is FYEKMQ in the germline V gene (reference sequence). CDR3 residues: CASSSRTSGSHQETQYF. CDR3 bases: TGTGCCAGCAGCTCCAGGACTAGCGGGAGTCATCAAGAGACCCAGTACTTC.

This chain connects TRBV4-3 to TRBJ1-5, with D unresolved. Looked up from germline, CDR1 is LGHNA and CDR2 is YSLEER. V was clipped by 4 bases and J by 2 bases, with 12 bases between them. This CDR3 has 15 amino acids. In nucleotides, the CDR3 is TGCGCCAGCAGCCCCGGGTCAGGAGGCAATCAGCCCCAGCATTTT. Residues: CASSPGSGGNQPQHF.

The chain carries TRBV4-3 and TRBJ2-6; weak D call: TRBD1 (5 bases). This CDR3 comprises 17 residues. Germline V gene data show CDR1 as LGHNA and CDR2 as YSLEER. V lost 1 base and J lost 1, with 11 bases in between. Here the CDR3 reads CASSQAGITSGANVLTF. The CDR3 DNA reads TGCGCCAGCAGCCAAGCAGGGATAACTTCTGGGGCCAACGTCCTGACTTTC.

This chain connects TRBV28 to TRBJ1-1, with D possibly TRBD1 on 5 matching bases. The CDR3 spans 12 residues. V shed 1 base and J shed 10 bases, with 10 bases lying between them. CDR1 and CDR2 (germline): MDHEN, SYDVKM. As DNA, the CDR3 is TGTGCCAGCAGTTTATTCGACAGTCTAGCTTTCTTT. Translated: CASSLFDSLAFF.

CDR3 in DNA: TGTGCCAGCAGCTTAAACGGGGGCTCTGGAAACACCATATATTTT. It translates to CASSLNGGSGNTIYF. The chain employs TRBV7-2 and TRBJ1-3, with a tentative D call TRBD1 (5 bases). The length of the CDR3 is 15 residues. Germline assignment: CDR1 SGHTA and CDR2 FQGNSA. Trimming took off 2 bases at V and 0 bases at J, with 8 bases between the two ends.

The CDR3 bases are TGCGCCAGCAGCCAAGAATGGAACGGGGGGAACACTGAAGCTTTCTTT. It encodes CASSQEWNGGNTEAFF. The V and J genes are TRBV4-3 and TRBJ1-1; TRBD1 might be the D (5 bases). This CDR3 contains 16 residues. Trimming left V 0 bases short and J 1 base short, with 12 bases between. CDR1 is LGHNA, CDR2 YSLEER, per germline.

This clone turned up a few times. This rearrangement joins TRBV7-2 to TRBJ1-5; D remains ambiguous. The CDR3 is 14 amino acids. Germline-derived CDR1 and CDR2 are SGHTA and FQGNSA. V was trimmed by 3 bases and J by 2 bases, leaving 8 bases between them. As DNA, the CDR3 is TGTGCCAGCAGCTTGGCAGGACGCAATCAGCCCCAGCATTTT. Amino acids: CASSLAGRNQPQHF.

The chain couples TRBV28 to TRBJ2-3; the match to TRBD2 covers 7 bases. This CDR3 spans 15 amino acids. Germline V CDR1 and CDR2: MDHEN, SYDVKM. V lost 6 bases, J lost 4 bases, and 10 bases stayed unmatched. CDR3 sequence: CASRGGGSFPDTQYF. CDR3 DNA sequence: TGTGCCAGCAGGGGCGGCGGGAGCTTCCCAGATACGCAGTATTTT.

The rearrangement uses TRBV3-1 (or the pseudogene TRBV3-2) and TRBJ2-7; a weak D match, TRBD1 (5 bases). The V end lost 4 bases, the J end lost 7 bases, and 11 bases lay between the germline ends. CDR3 size: 12 residues. The germline CDR1 and CDR2 sequences are LGHDT and YNNKEL (reference sequence). The CDR3 spells CASSPREGEQYF. DNA for the CDR3: TGTGCCAGCAGCCCCAGGGAAGGGGAGCAGTACTTC.

The DNA of the CDR3 is TGCGCCAGCAGCCAAGTCCTGGGGTCTTATAATTCACCCCTCCACTTT. This translates into CASSQVLGSYNSPLHF. V and J are TRBV4-3 and TRBJ1-6; the D is unclear. Germline-derived CDR1 and CDR2 are LGHNA and YSLEER. CDR3 length: 16 amino acids. V lost 1 base to trimming and J lost 4 bases, with 11 bases between them.

V and J are TRBV28 and TRBJ2-1, with 9 bases matching TRBD2. In germline, CDR1 is MDHEN, CDR2 SYDVKM. The length of the CDR3 is 16 residues. The V and J ends lost 2 bases and 8 bases, in that order; junction bases with no gene match: 10. The CDR3 protein is CASSLIGAGGRDEQFF. As DNA, the CDR3 is TGTGCCAGCAGTTTAATAGGCGCGGGAGGGAGGGATGAGCAGTTCTTC. Together with reference TRBV28 and TRBJ2-1, the CDR3 gives the full variable domain: DVKVTQSSRYLVKRTGEKVFLECVQDMDHENMFWYRQDPGLGLRLIYFSYDVKMKEKGDIPEGYSVSREKKERFSLILESASTNQTSMYLCASSLIGAGGRDEQFFGPGTRLTVL.

The rearrangement uses TRBV7-6 and TRBJ2-7; possible D gene TRBD1, 6 bases. CDR3 size: 16 residues. CDR1 and CDR2 from the germline V gene are SGHVS and FNYEAQ. V lost 0 bases, J lost 9 bases, and 21 bases lay in between. The CDR3, as DNA: TGTGCCAGCAGCTTAGCGATAGGGGCACAGGGTGCGGTGCAGTACTTC. Encoded protein: CASSLAIGAQGAVQYF.

The rearrangement joins TRBV20-1 to TRBJ1-2, with D possibly matching TRBD1 (6 bases). The CDR3 consists of 11 residues. V dropped 3 bases and J dropped 4 bases, with 6 bases sitting between them. CDR1 and CDR2 (germline): DFQATT, SNEGSKA (reference sequence). The CDR3 coding sequence is TGCAGTGCTAGGACAGGCTATGGCTACACCTTC. The encoded protein is CSARTGYGYTF.

This clone was recorded a few times. The chain joins TRBV5-8 to TRBJ1-1; D is ambiguous. Germline CDR1 reads SGHTS; CDR2 reads YDEGEE. Trimming left V 0 bases short and J 7 bases short, with 7 bases between. The CDR3 is 12 residues long. The DNA for the CDR3 is TGTGCCAGCAGCTTGGGTGGCATTGAAGCTTTCTTT. Translated, it gives CASSLGGIEAFF.

V is TRBV21-1 and J is TRBJ2-2. TRBV21-1 is a documented pseudogene. The CDR3 has 14 amino acids. CDR3 region: CASSKAANTGELFF. The CDR3, as DNA: TGTGCCAGCAGCAAAGCAGCGAACACCGGGGAGCTGTTTTTT.

The chain has TRBV29-1 and TRBJ2-5; the match to TRBD1 covers 10 bases. From germline, CDR1 is SQVTM and CDR2 ANQGSEA. V lost 7 bases to trimming and J lost 5 bases; unmatched junction nucleotides: 10. The CDR3 is 14 residues long. Here the CDR3 reads CSAGTGVSYETQYF. CDR3 bases: TGCAGCGCCGGGACAGGGGTTTCATACGAGACCCAGTACTTC.